This TCR beta chain is from a study of blood T cell repertoires in COVID-19. Study at large: Samples taken during acute and convalescent COVID-19 were collected in the United States, Italy and Spain. T cells, B-cell-depleted T cells, or PBMCs supplied cDNA or gDNA.

This table comes from immunoSEQ multiplex PCR, and its TCRdb copy is limited to in-frame clones, with some not included. The table includes hundreds of thousands of clones, approximately 84% detected once. Looked up from germline, CDR1 is LGHNA and CDR2 is YNFKEQ. CDR3 length: 19 amino acids. After removal of 1 base from V and 5 bases from J, the junction contained 12 bases not matched to a gene. The receptor was isolated from a young woman who had recovered from COVID-19. The sequenced sample was peripheral blood. This rearrangement joins TRBV4-2 to TRBJ2-2; 11 positions match TRBD2. DNA for the CDR3: TGTGCCAGCAGCCAAGCGGATATAGCGGGGGGGCCTCAGACCGGGGAGCTGTTTTTT. Its protein product is CASSQADIAGGPQTGELFF.